These 32 T cell receptor beta chains share one sample of origin, sequenced in a study of blood T cell repertoires in COVID-19. Libraries were prepared by immunoSEQ multiplex PCR; TCRdb keeps only in-frame clonotypes and omits some of them. The sample has approximately 300,000 clones, roughly 90% seen once; the top ten hold approximately 4%. The sequenced sample consisted of peripheral blood. The receptors come from a woman between 50 and 59 years old with active or convalescent COVID-19.

The genes are TRBV5-1 and TRBJ1-6; no clear D gene. Germline loops: CDR1 SGHRS, CDR2 YFSETQ. The CDR3 length is 15 residues. The V gene lost 0 bases and the J gene lost 8 bases, with 12 bases spanning the gap. The CDR3 reads CASSLDSYIDSPLHF. CDR3 DNA: TGCGCCAGCAGCTTGGACAGTTATATCGATTCACCCCTCCACTTT.

V usage is TRBV11-1 and J usage is TRBJ2-3; 9 bases are a match to TRBD1. The V segment lost 8 bases and the J segment 2 bases; nucleotides outside the gene matches: 11. Germline loops: CDR1 SGHAT, CDR2 FQDESV (reference sequence). The length of the CDR3 is 16 residues. CDR3: CASALRTGVITDTQYF. The CDR3 DNA is TGTGCCAGCGCCCTCCGGACAGGGGTCATCACAGATACGCAGTATTTT.

This chain joins TRBV15 and TRBJ2-1; 12 nucleotides line up with TRBD2. Trimming at V came to 0 bases and at J to 6 bases, leaving 6 bases not matched to a gene. The germline CDR1 and CDR2 sequences are LNHNV and YYDKDF (reference sequence). The CDR3 covers 17 residues. CDR3 sequence reads: CATSRDILAGGRNEQFF. DNA for the CDR3: TGTGCCACCAGCAGAGATATCCTAGCGGGAGGGCGCAATGAGCAGTTCTTC.

V gene TRBV6-5 combines with J gene TRBJ1-5, with 7 bases fitting TRBD1. CDR3 length equals 14 residues. The J segment lost 5 bases and the V segment lost 6 bases, leaving 7 bases of the junction unmatched. Germline V gene lookup returns CDR1 MNHEY and CDR2 SVGAGI. In nucleotides, the CDR3 is TGTGCCAGCAGGACCAGGGGGGAGGATCAGCCCCAGCATTTT. Translating gives CASRTRGEDQPQHF.

On this clone itself: A read error may account for a junction end that differs from germline. The CDR3 protein is CASSLGSGGKGSSEQYF. The CDR3 bases are TGTGCCAGCAGCTTAGGGTCCGGCGGGAAGGGATCCTCCGAGCAGTACTTC. J is TRBJ2-7 and V is TRBV7-9; possibly TRBD2 for D (6 bases). The CDR3 runs 17 residues. Germline CDR1 is SEHNR and CDR2 is FQNEAQ (reference sequence).

The V and J genes are TRBV24-1 and TRBJ2-1, with 12 bases matching TRBD2. The V segment lost 4 bases and the J segment 4 bases; nucleotides outside the gene matches: 4. There are 16 residues in the CDR3. Germline CDR1 is KGHDR and CDR2 is SFDVKD. Here the CDR3 reads CATSETSGSSYNEQFF. Here the CDR3 DNA reads TGTGCCACCAGTGAGACTAGCGGGAGTTCATACAATGAGCAGTTCTTC.

The CDR3 region is CASSYSMGGGYEQYF. DNA of the CDR3: TGTGCCAGCAGTTACTCGATGGGGGGAGGCTACGAGCAGTACTTC. The rearrangement links TRBV6-5 to TRBJ2-7; possibly TRBD2 for D (6 bases). Germline CDR1 and CDR2: MNHEY and SVGAGI. V was pared by 0 bases and J by 3 bases, with 12 bases between. CDR3 length equals 15 residues.

The chain carries TRBV6-5 and TRBJ2-1; possible D gene TRBD2, 6 bases. Germline loops: CDR1 MNHEY, CDR2 SVGAGI. V shed 8 bases and J shed 7 bases, with 21 bases lying between them. The CDR3 has 15 residues. The DNA for the CDR3 is TGTGCCAGCCGATGGGGACTTCAGTCGGGGAATGAGCAGTTCTTC. Its protein is CASRWGLQSGNEQFF.

The CDR3 sequence: CASSFRTGDGYTF. CDR3 sequence (DNA): TGTGCCAGCAGTTTTAGGACAGGGGATGGCTACACCTTC. The chain recombines TRBV27 with TRBJ1-2; TRBD1 matches at 9 bases. Losses at the gene ends were 3 bases for V and 6 bases for J; bases not matched to a gene: 2. Germline CDR1 MNHEY, CDR2 SMNVEV (reference sequence). This CDR3 spans 13 amino acids.

The chain is built from TRBV7-2 and TRBJ2-7; D call uncertain. The CDR3 totals 12 residues. Germline assignment: CDR1 SGHTA and CDR2 FQGNSA. Deletions cut 5 bases from V and 2 bases from J, with 7 bases between. The CDR3 nucleotides read TGTGCCAGCAGCCCCATCCCCTACGAGCAGTACTTC. Translation gives CASSPIPYEQYF. Using reference TRBV7-2 and TRBJ2-7 for the parts outside the CDR3, the full variable domain is GAGVSQSPSNKVTEKGKDVELRCDPISGHTALYWYRQSLGQGLEFLIYFQGNSAPDKSGLPSDRFSAERTGGSVSTLTIQRTQQEDSAVYLCASSPIPYEQYFGPGTRLTVT.

This clone has a handful of counts. The V gene is TRBV7-9, the J gene TRBJ2-3, with D tentatively TRBD1 (6 bases). CDR3 length: 19 amino acids. The V gene's germline CDR1 is SEHNR and CDR2 FQNEAQ (reference sequence). With 3 bases removed from V and 0 bases from J, the gap between germline ends came to 22 bases. CDR3 sequence: CASSLWGRTVPLSTDTQYF. In DNA, the CDR3 is TGTGCCAGCAGCTTGTGGGGGCGGACAGTACCCCTGAGCACAGATACGCAGTATTTT.

This chain joins TRBV7-2 and TRBJ1-1; TRBD1 might be the D (5 bases). Germline lookup yields CDR1 SGHTA and CDR2 FQGNSA. The ends were cut back, 4 bases at V and 7 bases at J, with 10 bases in the middle. The CDR3 contains 12 residues. The CDR3 loop reads CASSSRGFEAFF. CDR3 nucleotide sequence: TGTGCCAGCAGCTCTAGGGGCTTTGAAGCTTTCTTT.

This chain links TRBV7-9 with TRBJ1-1; weak D call: TRBD1 (6 bases). V was pared by 5 bases and J by 2 bases, with 12 bases between. Looked up from germline, CDR1 is SEHNR and CDR2 is FQNEAQ (reference sequence). The CDR3 runs 14 residues. In DNA form, the CDR3 reads TGTGCCAGCAGCCTAAGGACAGCTAACACTGAAGCTTTCTTT. It is translated as CASSLRTANTEAFF.

The CDR3 is CSVMGSRGYTF. The DNA of the CDR3 is TGCAGCGTTATGGGGAGTAGGGGCTACACCTTC. The chain carries TRBV29-1 and TRBJ1-2; D remains ambiguous. The CDR3 is made up of 11 amino acids. The germline V gene has CDR1 SQVTM and CDR2 ANQGSEA. The germline V and J ends were trimmed by 5 bases and 8 bases, with 12 bases remaining between them. The whole variable domain, remainder taken from reference TRBV29-1 and TRBJ1-2, is SAVISQKPSRDICQRGTSLTIQCQVDSQVTMMFWYRQQPGQSLTLIATANQGSEATYESGFVIDKFPISRPNLTFSTLTVSNMSPEDSSIYLCSVMGSRGYTFGSGTRLTVV.

J is TRBJ1-1 and V is TRBV18; a weak D match, TRBD1 (5 bases). Germline V gene sequence: CDR1 KGHSH, CDR2 LQKENI. The CDR3 length is 14 residues. The V and J ends lost 3 bases and 7 bases respectively, with 15 bases between them. The CDR3 DNA reads as TGTGCCAGCTCACCCGGGACTTTTTGGGGTGAAGCTTTCTTT. Its translation is CASSPGTFWGEAFF.

The chain couples TRBV28 to TRBJ1-3, with a tentative D call TRBD1 (6 bases). Germline CDR1 is MDHEN and CDR2 is SYDVKM. V lost 10 bases to trimming and J lost 4 bases, with 20 bases between them. CDR3 size: 15 residues. The CDR3 DNA reads TGTGCCACCCTAAGTTGGGGGGGCGGCGGAAACACCATATATTTT. As protein: CATLSWGGGGNTIYF.

The V and J genes are TRBV30 and TRBJ2-1; 10 bases align to TRBD1. The V gene's germline CDR1 is GTSNPN and CDR2 SVGIG (reference sequence). This CDR3 contains 14 residues. Losses at the gene ends were 5 bases for V and 6 bases for J; bases not matched to a gene: 7. The CDR3 DNA reads as TGTGCCTGGGGTCCGGGACAGGGGACCAATGAGCAGTTCTTC. Translated: CAWGPGQGTNEQFF.

The gene calls are TRBV11-2 and TRBJ1-1; D gene uncertain. The germline V gene encodes CDR1 SGHAT and CDR2 FQNNGV. Trimming took off 1 base at V and 0 bases at J, with 9 bases between the two ends. The CDR3 consists of 15 residues. CDR3 in DNA: TGTGCCAGCAGCTTAGGACGGGGTGTGAACACTGAAGCTTTCTTT. It is translated as CASSLGRGVNTEAFF.

The V call is TRBV5-1, the J call TRBJ1-4, with 9 positions matching TRBD1. The germline V gene has CDR1 SGHRS and CDR2 YFSETQ. Trimming took 3 bases from V and 8 from J; bases not matched to a gene: 5. This CDR3 spans 14 amino acids. Here the CDR3 DNA reads TGCGCCAGCAGCTCCGGGACAGGGCGGGAAAAACTGTTTTTT. It is translated as CASSSGTGREKLFF.

The rearrangement joins TRBV19 to TRBJ1-3; D might be TRBD1 (6 bases). The CDR3 is 14 amino acids. The ends were cut back, 5 bases at V and 4 bases at J, with 12 bases in the middle. The germline CDR1 and CDR2 sequences are LNHDA and SQIVND (reference sequence). The CDR3 is CASSFGGAGNTIYF. The DNA of the CDR3 is TGTGCCAGTAGTTTTGGGGGCGCCGGAAACACCATATATTTT.

J is TRBJ2-7 and V is TRBV6-5, with 8 bases aligning to TRBD2. Germline loops: CDR1 MNHEY, CDR2 SVGAGI. There are 16 residues in the CDR3. V was pared by 2 bases and J by 4 bases, with 10 bases of the junction left unmatched. The CDR3 DNA reads TGTGCCAGCAGTTACGTGCGGGGGGTAACGGTGTACGAGCAGTACTTC. It encodes CASSYVRGVTVYEQYF.

The genes are TRBV4-2 and TRBJ1-5; weak D call: TRBD1 (5 bases). Per germline, CDR1 LGHNA and CDR2 YNFKEQ. The CDR3 length is 15 residues. V lost 0 bases and J lost 9, with 15 bases in between. CDR3 loop: CASSQDGGWGRPQHF. The CDR3 coding sequence is TGTGCCAGCAGCCAAGATGGGGGGTGGGGCCGGCCCCAGCATTTT.

This chain connects TRBV7-6 to TRBJ1-6, with D perhaps matching TRBD1 (6 bases). CDR1 and CDR2 from the germline V gene are SGHVS and FNYEAQ. Trimming stripped 5 bases from V and 7 bases from J, with 9 bases between. There are 13 residues in the CDR3. CDR3 region: CASSVTGNSPLHF. DNA of the CDR3: TGTGCCAGCAGCGTAACAGGGAATTCACCCCTCCACTTT.

The rearrangement links TRBV30 to TRBJ2-1; D unresolved. Germline CDR1 reads GTSNPN; CDR2 reads SVGIG (reference sequence). The CDR3 length is 11 residues. The germline V and J ends were trimmed by 3 bases and 12 bases, with 12 bases remaining between them. The CDR3 spells CAWSLETRQFF. CDR3 nucleotide sequence: TGTGCCTGGAGCCTAGAGACCCGGCAGTTCTTC.

This chain joins TRBV2 and TRBJ2-1, with TRBD2 as a possible D gene (5 bases). V was cut by 10 bases and J by 2 bases, with 15 bases left in between. Germline V CDR1 and CDR2: SNHLY, FYNNEI. The CDR3 runs 14 residues. CDR3 region: CATSRGQTYNEQFF. The CDR3 DNA is TGTGCCACCTCCCGCGGGCAAACCTACAATGAGCAGTTCTTC.

The chain is built from TRBV19 and TRBJ1-3; unclear D gene. Trimming took off 9 bases at V and 0 bases at J, with 12 bases between the two ends. Germline values: CDR1 LNHDA, CDR2 SQIVND (reference sequence). The CDR3 sequence is 14 residues long. CDR3 DNA: TGTGCCAGCGCGAGAGTTGTCTCTGGAAACACCATATATTTT. It translates to CASARVVSGNTIYF.

The chain recombines TRBV30 with TRBJ2-3, with TRBD2 matching over 7 bases. Germline trimming cut 2 bases from V and 0 bases from J; bases unmatched to any gene: 11. The CDR3 consists of 17 residues. Germline CDR1 and CDR2: GTSNPN and SVGIG (reference sequence). Written as DNA, the CDR3 is TGTGCCTGGAGTCCGTTCGGTCTAGCGGCTAGCACAGATACGCAGTATTTT. This codes for CAWSPFGLAASTDTQYF.

V is TRBV19 and J is TRBJ1-2, with unresolved D. Trimming shortened V by 5 bases and J by 2 bases, and 12 bases separated the two germline ends. CDR3 length equals 14 residues. Germline CDR1 LNHDA, CDR2 SQIVND (reference sequence). The CDR3 protein is CASSPRQENYGYTF. The CDR3 DNA follows: TGTGCCAGTAGTCCAAGGCAGGAAAACTATGGCTACACCTTC.

J is TRBJ2-1 and V is TRBV10-3, with 10 bases aligning to TRBD1. V lost 6 bases, J lost 2 bases, and 13 bases stayed unmatched. Germline CDR1 reads ENHRY; CDR2 reads SYGVKD. This CDR3 is 18 amino acids long. As DNA, the CDR3 is TGTGCCATCAGAGATGCCCGGAGGGACAGGGGTCCCTACAATGAGCAGTTCTTC. Protein product: CAIRDARRDRGPYNEQFF.

In its sample, this clone was seen a few times. This chain uses TRBV28 with TRBJ1-5; D ambiguous. The germline gives CDR1 MDHEN, CDR2 SYDVKM. This CDR3 is built from 14 residues. V dropped 5 bases and J dropped 5 bases, with 13 bases sitting between them. The CDR3 DNA sequence: TGTGCCAGCAGTCCGCGTCCCCGTGATCAGCCCCAGCATTTT. This encodes CASSPRPRDQPQHF.

This clone was counted only a few times. This chain uses TRBV6-2 or TRBV6-3 with TRBJ1-1; perhaps TRBD1 as D (5 bases). This CDR3 contains 15 residues. The germline V gene has CDR1 MNHEY and CDR2 SVGEGT. V was trimmed by 5 bases and J by 1 base, leaving 14 bases between them. CDR3 in amino acids: CASSAPGLGNTEAFF. DNA of the CDR3: TGTGCCAGCAGTGCTCCGGGACTTGGGAACACTGAAGCTTTCTTT.

CDR3 in amino acids: CASSLGADTEAFF. The CDR3, as DNA: TGTGCCAGCAGCTTGGGGGCGGACACTGAAGCTTTCTTT. The genes are TRBV9 and TRBJ1-1; tentatively, D is TRBD1 (6 bases). CDR3 length: 13 amino acids. V was pared by 4 bases and J by 3 bases, with 10 bases between. Germline-derived CDR1 and CDR2 are SGDLS and YYNGEE. Variable domain in full (rest from reference TRBV9 and TRBJ1-1): DSGVTQTPKHLITATGQRVTLRCSPRSGDLSVYWYQQSLDQGLQFLIQYYNGEERAKGNILERFSAQQFPDLHSELNLSSLELGDSALYFCASSLGADTEAFFGQGTRLTVV.